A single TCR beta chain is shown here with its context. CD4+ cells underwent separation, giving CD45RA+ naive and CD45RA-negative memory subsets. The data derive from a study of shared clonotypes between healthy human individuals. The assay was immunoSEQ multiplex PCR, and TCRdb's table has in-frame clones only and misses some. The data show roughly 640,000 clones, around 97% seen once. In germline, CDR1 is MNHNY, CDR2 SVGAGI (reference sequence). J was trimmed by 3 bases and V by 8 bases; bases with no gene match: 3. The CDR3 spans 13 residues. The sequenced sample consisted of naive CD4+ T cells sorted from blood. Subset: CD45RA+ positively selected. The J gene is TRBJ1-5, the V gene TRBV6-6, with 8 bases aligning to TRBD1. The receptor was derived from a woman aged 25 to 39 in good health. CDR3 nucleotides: TGTGCCAGCGGACAGGGTGACAATCAGCCCCAGCATTTT. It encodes CASGQGDNQPQHF.